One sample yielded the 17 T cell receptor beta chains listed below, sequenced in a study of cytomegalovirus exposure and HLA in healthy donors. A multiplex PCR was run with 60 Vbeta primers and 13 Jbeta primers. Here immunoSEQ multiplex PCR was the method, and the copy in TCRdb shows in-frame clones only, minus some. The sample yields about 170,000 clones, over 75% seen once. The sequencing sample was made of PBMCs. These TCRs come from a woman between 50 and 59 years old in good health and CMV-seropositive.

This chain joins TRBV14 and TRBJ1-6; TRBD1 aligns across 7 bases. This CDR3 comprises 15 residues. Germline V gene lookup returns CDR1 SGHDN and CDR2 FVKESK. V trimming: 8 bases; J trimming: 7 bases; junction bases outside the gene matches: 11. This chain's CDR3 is CASSTRLTGNSPLHF. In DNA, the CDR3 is TGTGCCAGCTCTACTAGGTTGACAGGGAATTCACCCCTCCACTTT.

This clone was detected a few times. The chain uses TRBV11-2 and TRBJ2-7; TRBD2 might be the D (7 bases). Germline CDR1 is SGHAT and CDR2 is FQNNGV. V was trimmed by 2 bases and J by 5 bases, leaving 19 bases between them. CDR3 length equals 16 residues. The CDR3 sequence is CASSLLKGEGGDEQYF. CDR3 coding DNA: TGTGCCAGCAGCTTATTGAAGGGGGAGGGTGGAGACGAGCAGTACTTC.

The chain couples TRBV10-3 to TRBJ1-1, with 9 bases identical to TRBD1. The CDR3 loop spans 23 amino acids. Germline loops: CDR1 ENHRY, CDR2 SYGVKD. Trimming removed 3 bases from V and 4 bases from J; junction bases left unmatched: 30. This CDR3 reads CAISDPTGGTRNTNLPRSTEAFF. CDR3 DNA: TGTGCCATCAGTGATCCGACAGGGGGGACCCGAAACACAAACCTCCCCCGATCCACTGAAGCTTTCTTT.

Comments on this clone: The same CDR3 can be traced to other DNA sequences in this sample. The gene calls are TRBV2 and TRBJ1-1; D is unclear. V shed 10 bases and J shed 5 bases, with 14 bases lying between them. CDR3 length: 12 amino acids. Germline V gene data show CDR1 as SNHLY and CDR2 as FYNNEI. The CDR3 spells CATQAAGTEAFF. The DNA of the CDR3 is TGTGCCACCCAAGCGGCCGGGACTGAAGCTTTCTTT.

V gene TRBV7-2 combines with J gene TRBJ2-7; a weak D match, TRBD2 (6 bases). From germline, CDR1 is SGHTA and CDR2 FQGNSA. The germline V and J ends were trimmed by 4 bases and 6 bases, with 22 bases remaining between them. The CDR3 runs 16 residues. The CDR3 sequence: CASSSLGLALAGEQYF. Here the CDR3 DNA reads TGTGCCAGCAGCTCCTTGGGACTGGCTCTTGCGGGCGAGCAGTACTTC.

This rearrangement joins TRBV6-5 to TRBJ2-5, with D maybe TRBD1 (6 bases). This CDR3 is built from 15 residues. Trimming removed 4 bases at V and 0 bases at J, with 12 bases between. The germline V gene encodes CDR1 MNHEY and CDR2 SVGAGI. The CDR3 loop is CASSSIGQHQETQYF. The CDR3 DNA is TGTGCCAGCAGTTCCATAGGACAGCACCAAGAGACCCAGTACTTC.

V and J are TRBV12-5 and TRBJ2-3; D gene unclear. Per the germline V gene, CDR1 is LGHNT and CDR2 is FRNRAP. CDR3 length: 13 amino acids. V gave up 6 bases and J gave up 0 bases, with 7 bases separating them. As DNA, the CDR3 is TGTGCTAGTGGATCTCTTAGCACAGATACGCAGTATTTT. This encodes CASGSLSTDTQYF.

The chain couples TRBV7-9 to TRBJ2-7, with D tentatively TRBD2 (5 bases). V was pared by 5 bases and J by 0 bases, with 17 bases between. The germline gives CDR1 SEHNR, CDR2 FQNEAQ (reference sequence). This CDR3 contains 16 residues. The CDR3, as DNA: TGTGCCAGCAGCCAAAGACAAGAAGGGAGCTCCTACGAGCAGTACTTC. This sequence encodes CASSQRQEGSSYEQYF.

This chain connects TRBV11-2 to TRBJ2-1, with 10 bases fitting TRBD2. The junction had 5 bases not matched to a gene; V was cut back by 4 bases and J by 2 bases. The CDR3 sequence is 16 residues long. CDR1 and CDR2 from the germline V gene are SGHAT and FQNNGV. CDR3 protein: CASSSWTSGAYNEQFF. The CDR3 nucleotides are TGTGCCAGCAGCTCCTGGACTAGCGGAGCCTACAATGAGCAGTTCTTC.

CDR3 protein: CASSPALAGALTDTQYF. The CDR3 region has the DNA TGTGCCAGCAGCCCCGCTCTAGCGGGGGCGCTCACAGATACGCAGTATTTT. This chain connects TRBV7-9 to TRBJ2-3; TRBD2 aligns across 10 bases. CDR3 length equals 17 residues. Trimming at V came to 5 bases and at J to 2 bases, leaving 10 bases not matched to a gene. Germline-derived CDR1 and CDR2 are SEHNR and FQNEAQ (reference sequence).

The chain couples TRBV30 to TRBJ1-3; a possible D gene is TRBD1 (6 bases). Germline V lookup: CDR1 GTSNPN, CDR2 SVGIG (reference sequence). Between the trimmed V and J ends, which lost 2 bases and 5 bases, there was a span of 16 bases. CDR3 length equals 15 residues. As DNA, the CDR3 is TGTGCCTGGAGTAAGTCCCGGGACAACCGAAACACCATATATTTT. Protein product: CAWSKSRDNRNTIYF. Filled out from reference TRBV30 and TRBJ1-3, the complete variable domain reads SQTIHQWPATLVQPVGSPLSLECTVEGTSNPNLYWYRQAAGRGLQLLFYSVGIGQISSEVPQNLSASRPQDRQFILSSKKLLLSDSGFYLCAWSKSRDNRNTIYFGEGSWLTVV.

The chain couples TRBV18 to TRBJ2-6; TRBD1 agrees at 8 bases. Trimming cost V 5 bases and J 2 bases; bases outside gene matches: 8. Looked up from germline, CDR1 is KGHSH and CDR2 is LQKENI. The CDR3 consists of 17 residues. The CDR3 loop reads CASSSAGTGAGANVLTF. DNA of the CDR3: TGTGCCAGCTCATCAGCCGGGACAGGCGCTGGGGCCAACGTCCTGACTTTC.

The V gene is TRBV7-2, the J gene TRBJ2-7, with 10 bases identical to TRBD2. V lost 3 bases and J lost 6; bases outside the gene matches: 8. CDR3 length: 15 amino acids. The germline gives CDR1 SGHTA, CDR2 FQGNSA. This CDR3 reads CASSFYIAGGFEQYF. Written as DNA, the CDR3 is TGTGCCAGCAGCTTCTACATAGCGGGGGGTTTCGAGCAGTACTTC. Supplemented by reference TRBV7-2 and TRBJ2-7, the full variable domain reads GAGVSQSPSNKVTEKGKDVELRCDPISGHTALYWYRQSLGQGLEFLIYFQGNSAPDKSGLPSDRFSAERTGGSVSTLTIQRTQQEDSAVYLCASSFYIAGGFEQYFGPGTRLTVT.

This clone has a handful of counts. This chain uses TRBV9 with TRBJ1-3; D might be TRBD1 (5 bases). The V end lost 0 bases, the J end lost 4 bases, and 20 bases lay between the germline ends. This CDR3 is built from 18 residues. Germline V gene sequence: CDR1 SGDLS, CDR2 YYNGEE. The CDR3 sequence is CASSVGSGQGLAGNTIYF. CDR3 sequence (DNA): TGTGCCAGCAGCGTAGGGTCGGGGCAGGGACTCGCCGGAAACACCATATATTTT.

For the CDR3, the DNA is TGTGCAAGTCCCAGCCGGGATACAAAATACTATGGCTACACCTTC. This encodes CASPSRDTKYYGYTF. The chain uses TRBV12-2 and TRBJ1-2. TRBV12-2 represents a pseudogene. There are 15 residues in the CDR3.

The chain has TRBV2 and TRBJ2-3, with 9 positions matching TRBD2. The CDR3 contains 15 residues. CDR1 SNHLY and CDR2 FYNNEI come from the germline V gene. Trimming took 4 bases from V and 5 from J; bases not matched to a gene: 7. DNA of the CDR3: TGTGCCAGCAGTGTCGTTAGCGGGAGTCGAGATACGCAGTATTTT. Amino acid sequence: CASSVVSGSRDTQYF.

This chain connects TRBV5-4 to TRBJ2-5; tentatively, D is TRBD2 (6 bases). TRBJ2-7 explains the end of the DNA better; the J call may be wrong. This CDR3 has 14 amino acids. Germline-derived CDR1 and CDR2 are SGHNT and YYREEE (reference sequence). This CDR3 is CASSWTTGPYEQYF. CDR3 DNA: TGTGCCAGCAGCTGGACTACCGGACCCTACGAGCAGTACTTC.